Sequencing of this T cell receptor beta chain was carried out in a study of preoperative IRX-2 immunotherapy in early breast cancer. Germline values: CDR1 MNHNS, CDR2 SASEGT. The CDR3 consists of 14 residues. Trimming pared 8 bases from V and 1 base from J, leaving 11 bases between. Profiling relied on immunoSEQ multiplex PCR, and the TCRdb table lists in-frame clones only, not all of them. The data hold some 13,000 clones, with approximately 91% observed a single time. Treatment specified: preoperative locoregional IRX-2 cytokine immunotherapy. The sequence was obtained from a human donor with breast cancer. This specimen was acquired from a patient treated with IRX-2 immunotherapy. The gene calls are TRBV6-1 and TRBJ2-2; the D gene is possibly TRBD2 (6 bases). This CDR3 reads CASLGTLNTGELFF. In DNA form, the CDR3 reads TGTGCCAGCTTGGGGACTCTGAACACCGGGGAGCTGTTTTTT.